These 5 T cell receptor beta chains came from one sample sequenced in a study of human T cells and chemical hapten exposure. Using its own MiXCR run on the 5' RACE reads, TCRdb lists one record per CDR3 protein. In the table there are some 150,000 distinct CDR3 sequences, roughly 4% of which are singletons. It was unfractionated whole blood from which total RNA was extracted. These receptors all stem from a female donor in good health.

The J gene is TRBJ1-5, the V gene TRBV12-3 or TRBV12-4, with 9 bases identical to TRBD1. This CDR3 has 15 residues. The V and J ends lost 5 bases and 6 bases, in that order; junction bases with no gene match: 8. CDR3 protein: CASSPPGQGPQPQHF. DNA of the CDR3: TGTGCCAGCAGTCCACCGGGACAGGGACCTCAGCCCCAGCATTTT.

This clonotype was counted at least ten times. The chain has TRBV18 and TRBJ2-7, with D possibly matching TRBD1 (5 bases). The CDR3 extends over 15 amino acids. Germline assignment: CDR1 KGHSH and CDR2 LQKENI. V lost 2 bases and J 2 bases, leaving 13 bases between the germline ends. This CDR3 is CASSPAVQGTYEQYF. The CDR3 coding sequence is TGTGCCAGCTCACCAGCTGTCCAGGGAACCTACGAGCAGTACTTC.

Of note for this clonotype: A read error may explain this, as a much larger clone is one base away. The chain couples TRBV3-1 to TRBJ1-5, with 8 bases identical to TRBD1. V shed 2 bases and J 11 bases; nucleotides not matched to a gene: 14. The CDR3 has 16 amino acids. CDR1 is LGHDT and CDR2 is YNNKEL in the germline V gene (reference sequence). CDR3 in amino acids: CASSQSRNRGERAQHF. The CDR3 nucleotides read TGTGCCAGCAGCCAAAGCCGGAACAGGGGGGAGAGAGCCCAGCATTTT.

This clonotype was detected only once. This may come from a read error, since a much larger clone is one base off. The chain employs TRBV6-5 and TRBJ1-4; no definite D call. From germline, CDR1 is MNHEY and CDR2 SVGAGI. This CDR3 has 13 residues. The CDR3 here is CTSSNEPDEKLFF. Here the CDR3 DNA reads TGTACCAGCAGTAACGAACCAGATGAAAAACTGTTTTTT.

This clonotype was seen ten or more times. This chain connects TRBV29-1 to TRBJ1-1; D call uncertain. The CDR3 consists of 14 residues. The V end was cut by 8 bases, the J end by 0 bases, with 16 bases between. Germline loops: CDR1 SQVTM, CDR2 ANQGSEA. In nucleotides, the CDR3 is TGCAGCTCCAGACCTTTACTGATGAACACTGAAGCTTTCTTT. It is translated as CSSRPLLMNTEAFF.